Below, 3 T cell receptor beta chains from the same sample are listed, as sequenced in a study of shared clonotypes between healthy human individuals (dated by TCRdb to the early 2020s). For the CD8 naive samples, CD45RO-negative cells were positively selected for CCR7, yielding a CD45RA+CCR7+ population from which TemRA cells were excluded. The library was obtained by the immunoSEQ multiplex PCR assay. TCRdb limited this immuneACCESS table to in-frame rearrangements with V and J called. A share of clones is missing; checked studies link under half to unresolved V genes, and the rest is unexplained. Here the sample has about 2.2 million clones; roughly 95% occur a single time. The ten top clones hold less than 2% of the sample. The sequenced sample was naive CD8+ T cells from PBMCs. What the cell subset or site label conveys for this sample: CD45RA+CCR7+. The receptors were sampled from a man younger than 30 in good health. Some clones in this sample may be carry-over from other donors' samples.

V and J are TRBV27 and TRBJ2-3; tentatively, D is TRBD2 (6 bases). Germline-derived CDR1 and CDR2 are MNHEY and SMNVEV (reference sequence). CDR3 length: 17 residues. V was shortened by 7 bases and J by 2 bases, with 22 bases between the two germline ends. Here the CDR3 DNA reads TGTGCCAGCACCACCCATGCACTGGCGGGAACCACAGATACGCAGTATTTT. It translates to CASTTHALAGTTDTQYF.

V gene TRBV6-6 combines with J gene TRBJ2-5, with D perhaps TRBD2 (6 bases). Trimming took 7 bases from V and 2 from J, leaving 17 bases between them. From germline, CDR1 is MNHNY and CDR2 SVGAGI (reference sequence). This CDR3 spans 15 amino acids. The CDR3 is CASTEWNGTQETQYF. The CDR3 bases are TGTGCCAGCACCGAATGGAACGGGACTCAAGAGACCCAGTACTTC.

This clone has just one count. This rearrangement joins TRBV28 to TRBJ1-5; 7 nucleotides match TRBD1. The V gene end was trimmed by 1 base and the J gene end by 6 bases; junction bases not matched to a gene: 3. The germline V gene has CDR1 MDHEN and CDR2 SYDVKM. The CDR3 is 14 amino acids. In nucleotides, the CDR3 is TGTGCCAGCAGTTTATCGTACAGGGGTCAGCCCCAGCATTTT. This gives the protein CASSLSYRGQPQHF.